The clone carrying this T cell receptor beta chain was recorded a few times. The antigen remains unidentified. The entry originates in a study of beta chain features in type 1 diabetes. Expressed TCRB transcripts were sequenced, since all the RNA that had been isolated was reverse transcribed. The method was immunoSEQ multiplex PCR; TCRdb's version includes in-frame clones alone and lacks a portion of them. The sample has fewer than 400,000 clones, 6.5% to 10% seen once. Study-level points and caveats: Cells expressing TCR highly could be over-represented by cDNA sequencing. People with Type 1 diabetes carried modestly yet significantly shorter TCRB CDR3s in all four CD4+ subsets.

This CDR3 is built from 15 residues. V lost 1 base and J lost 6; bases outside the gene matches: 5. Germline values: CDR1 SGHTA, CDR2 FQGNSA. This chain connects TRBV7-2 to TRBJ2-3; TRBD2 matches 9 bases. Sequencing was done on a sample of central memory CD4+ T cells from blood. The clonotype was recovered from a woman between 18 and 29 years old in good health. CDR3 protein: CASSLGLAERDTQYF. In DNA, the CDR3 is TGTGCCAGCAGCTTAGGACTAGCGGAGAGGGATACGCAGTATTTT.